The source of this T cell receptor beta chain is a study of blood T cell repertoires in COVID-19. Here immunoSEQ multiplex PCR was the method, and the copy in TCRdb shows in-frame clones only, minus some. The repertoire holds under 40,000 clones, with around 85% as singletons. This receptor was identified in a human donor with acute or convalescent COVID-19. The donor label of this sample is uncertain. What was sequenced was peripheral blood.

CDR3 bases: TGTGCCAGCAGCCGTAACAGGGGACCCGGTCAGCCCCAGCATTTT. Amino acids: CASSRNRGPGQPQHF. This chain connects TRBV7-2 to TRBJ1-5, with 7 bases fitting TRBD1. This CDR3 is 15 amino acids long. Germline values: CDR1 SGHTA, CDR2 FQGNSA. Trimming took 5 bases from V and 6 from J; bases not matched to a gene: 10. The whole variable domain, filled in from reference TRBV7-2 and TRBJ1-5, reads GAGVSQSPSNKVTEKGKDVELRCDPISGHTALYWYRQSLGQGLEFLIYFQGNSAPDKSGLPSDRFSAERTGGSVSTLTIQRTQQEDSAVYLCASSRNRGPGQPQHFGDGTRLSIL.